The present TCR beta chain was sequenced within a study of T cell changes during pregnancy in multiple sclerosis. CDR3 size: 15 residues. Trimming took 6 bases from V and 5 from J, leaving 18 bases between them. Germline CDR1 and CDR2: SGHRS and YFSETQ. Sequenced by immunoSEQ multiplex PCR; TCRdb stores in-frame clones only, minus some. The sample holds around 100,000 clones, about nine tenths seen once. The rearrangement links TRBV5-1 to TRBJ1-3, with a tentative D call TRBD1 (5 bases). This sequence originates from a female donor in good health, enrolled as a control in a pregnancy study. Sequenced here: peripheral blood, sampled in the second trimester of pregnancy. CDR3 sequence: CASTLGGSARNTIYF. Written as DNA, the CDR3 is TGCGCCAGCACTCTGGGGGGTTCAGCCCGAAACACCATATATTTT.